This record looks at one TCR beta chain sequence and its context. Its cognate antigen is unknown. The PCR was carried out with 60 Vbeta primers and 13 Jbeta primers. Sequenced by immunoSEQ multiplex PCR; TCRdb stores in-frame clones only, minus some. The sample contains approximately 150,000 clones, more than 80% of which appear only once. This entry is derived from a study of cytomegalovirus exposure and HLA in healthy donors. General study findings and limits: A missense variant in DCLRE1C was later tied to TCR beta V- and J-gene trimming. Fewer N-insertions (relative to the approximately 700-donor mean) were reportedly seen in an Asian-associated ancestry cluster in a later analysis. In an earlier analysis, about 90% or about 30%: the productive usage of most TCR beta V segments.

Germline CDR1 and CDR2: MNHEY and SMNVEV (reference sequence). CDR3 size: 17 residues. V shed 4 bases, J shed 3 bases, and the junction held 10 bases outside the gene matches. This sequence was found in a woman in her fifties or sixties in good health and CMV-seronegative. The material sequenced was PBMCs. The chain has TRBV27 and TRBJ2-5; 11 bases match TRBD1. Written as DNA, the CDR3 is TGTGCCAGCAGTTCGACGGGACAGGGGGTACCAAAAGAGACCCAGTACTTC. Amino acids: CASSSTGQGVPKETQYF.